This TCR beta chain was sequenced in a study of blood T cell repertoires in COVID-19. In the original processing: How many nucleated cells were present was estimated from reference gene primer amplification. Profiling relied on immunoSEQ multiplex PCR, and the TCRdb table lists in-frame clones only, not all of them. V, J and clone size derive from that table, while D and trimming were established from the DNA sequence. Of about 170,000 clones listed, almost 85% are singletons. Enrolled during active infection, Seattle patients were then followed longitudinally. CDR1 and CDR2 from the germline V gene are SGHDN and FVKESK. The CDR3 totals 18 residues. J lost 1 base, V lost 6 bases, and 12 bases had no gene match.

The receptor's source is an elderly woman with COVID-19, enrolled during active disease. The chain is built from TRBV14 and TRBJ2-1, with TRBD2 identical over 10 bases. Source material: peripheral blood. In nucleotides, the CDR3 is TGTGCCAGCAGACCAGGACTAGCGGCGAAGTCTTCCTACAATGAGCAGTTCTTC. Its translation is CASRPGLAAKSSYNEQFF.